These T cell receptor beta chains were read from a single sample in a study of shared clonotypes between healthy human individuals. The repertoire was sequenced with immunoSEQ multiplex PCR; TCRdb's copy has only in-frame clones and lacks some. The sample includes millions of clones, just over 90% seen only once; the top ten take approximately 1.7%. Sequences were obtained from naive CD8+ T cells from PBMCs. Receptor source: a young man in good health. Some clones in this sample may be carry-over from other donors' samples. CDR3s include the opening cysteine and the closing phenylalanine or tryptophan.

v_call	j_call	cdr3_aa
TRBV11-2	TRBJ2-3	CASSPRHPGQGADTQYF
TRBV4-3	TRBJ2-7	CASSPGRTAAYEQYF
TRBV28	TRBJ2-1	CATQPRGVYNEQFF
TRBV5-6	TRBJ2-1	CASSGQNYNEQFF
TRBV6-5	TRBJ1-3	CASSYSPYASGNTIYF
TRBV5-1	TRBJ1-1	CASSYRQGNYNTEAFF
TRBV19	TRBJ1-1	CASSIGLQGSTEAFF
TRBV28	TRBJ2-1	CASTPRRPNEQFF
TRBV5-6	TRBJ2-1	CASSLGLATNNEQFF
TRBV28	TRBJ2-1	CASSRTVAAAYNEQFF
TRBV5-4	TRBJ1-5	CASSQDPEGNQPQHF
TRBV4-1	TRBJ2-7	CASSQVSRDRGPYEQYF
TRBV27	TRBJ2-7	CASSPLRDRGQYEQYF
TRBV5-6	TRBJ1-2	CASSTGGGYTF
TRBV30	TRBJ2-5	CAWSEGDVQETQYF
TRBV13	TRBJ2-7	CASSPRLARDAYEQYF
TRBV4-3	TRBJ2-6	CASSQDHYRGVSSGANVLTF
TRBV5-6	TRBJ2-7	CASSLGANYEQYF
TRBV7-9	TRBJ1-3	CASSERQGLVSGNTIYF
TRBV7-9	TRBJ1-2	CASSFGAGSFTF
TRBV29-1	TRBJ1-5	CSVEGGRDQPQHF
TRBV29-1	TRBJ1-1	CSVDFITEAFF
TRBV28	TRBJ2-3	CASSLVNTDTQYF
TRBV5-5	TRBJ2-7	CASSPSDLSYEQYF
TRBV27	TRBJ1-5	CASSFSGQAGQPQHF
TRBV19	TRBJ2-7	CASSSGQGIYEQYF
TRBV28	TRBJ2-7	CASSRSDEQYF
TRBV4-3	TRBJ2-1	CASSQEGWNEQFF
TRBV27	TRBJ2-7	CASGPLGDTWGEQYF
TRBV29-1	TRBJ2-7	CSVDSPLSSYEQYF
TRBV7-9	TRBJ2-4	CASSPHGVDWGKNIQYF
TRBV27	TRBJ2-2	CASKAGGIIGELFF
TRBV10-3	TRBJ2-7	CAISDFFGAYEQYF
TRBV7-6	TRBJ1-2	CASSQGQFYGYTF
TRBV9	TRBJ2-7	CASSAGGGRADEQYF
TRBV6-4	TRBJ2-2	CASSDGRAGELFF
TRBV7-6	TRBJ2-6	CASSLGTGGSGANVLTF
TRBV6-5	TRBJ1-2	CASSYSDRVIIYGYTF
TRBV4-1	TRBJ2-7	CASSTDIRTGGYEQYF
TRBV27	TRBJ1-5	CASSSGAGSNQPQHF
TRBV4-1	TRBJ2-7	CASSQEALAGHYEQYF
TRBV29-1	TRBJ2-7	CSVFLGTAGEQYF
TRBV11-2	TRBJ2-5	CASSQLPGLFQETQYF
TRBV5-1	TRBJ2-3	CASSLLAGGRDTQYF
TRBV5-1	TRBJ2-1	CASSLAIGEGLVNEQFF
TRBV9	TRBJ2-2	CASSVDPPGDTGELFF
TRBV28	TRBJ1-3	CASSFVDRSSGNTIYF
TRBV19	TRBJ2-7	CASSIVFGGYEQYF
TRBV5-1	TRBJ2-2	CASSSPGPGELFF
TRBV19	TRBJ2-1	CASSVFGWGDEQFF
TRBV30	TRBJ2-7	CAWSSGGTYEQYF
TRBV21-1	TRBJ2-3	CASSKGPQGSTDTQYF
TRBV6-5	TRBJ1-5	CASSYREGNQPQHF
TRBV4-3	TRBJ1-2	CASSQDPPRDLSSYGYTF
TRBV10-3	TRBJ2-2	CAISESRTSVYTGELFF